The following is a T cell receptor (beta chain) sequence with its context. This specimen belongs to a study of blood T cell repertoires in COVID-19. The overall study: The United States, Italy and Spain were the sources of the acute and convalescent COVID-19 samples. From T cells, B-cell-depleted T cells, or PBMCs came the material, which was cDNA or gDNA.

Under the authors' procedure: Reference gene primers were amplified, and this amplification served to estimate nucleated cell counts. Sequenced by immunoSEQ multiplex PCR; TCRdb stores in-frame clones only, minus some. The V and J calls and clone size come from that table; D and trimming were worked out from the DNA. The sample contains approximately 200,000 clones, 70% to 80% of which appear only once. Enrollment of patients from Seattle took place during active infection, with longitudinal follow-up. Sequencing was carried out using peripheral blood. This receptor was identified in a woman aged 40 to 50 with COVID-19, enrolled during active disease.

CDR3: CASSPSGGAYNEQFF. In DNA, the CDR3 is TGTGCCAGCAGCCCGAGCGGGGGGGCCTACAATGAGCAGTTCTTC. The chain couples TRBV7-3 to TRBJ2-1; 10 bases fit TRBD2. CDR3 length: 15 amino acids. CDR1 SGHTA and CDR2 FQGTGA come from the germline V gene. The ends lost 5 bases at V and 2 bases at J; junction bases unmatched: 3. Filled out from reference TRBV7-3 and TRBJ2-1, the complete variable domain reads GAGVSQTPSNKVTEKGKYVELRCDPISGHTALYWYRQSLGQGPEFLIYFQGTGAADDSGLPNDRFFAVRPEGSVSTLKIQRTERGDSAVYLCASSPSGGAYNEQFFGPGTRLTVL.